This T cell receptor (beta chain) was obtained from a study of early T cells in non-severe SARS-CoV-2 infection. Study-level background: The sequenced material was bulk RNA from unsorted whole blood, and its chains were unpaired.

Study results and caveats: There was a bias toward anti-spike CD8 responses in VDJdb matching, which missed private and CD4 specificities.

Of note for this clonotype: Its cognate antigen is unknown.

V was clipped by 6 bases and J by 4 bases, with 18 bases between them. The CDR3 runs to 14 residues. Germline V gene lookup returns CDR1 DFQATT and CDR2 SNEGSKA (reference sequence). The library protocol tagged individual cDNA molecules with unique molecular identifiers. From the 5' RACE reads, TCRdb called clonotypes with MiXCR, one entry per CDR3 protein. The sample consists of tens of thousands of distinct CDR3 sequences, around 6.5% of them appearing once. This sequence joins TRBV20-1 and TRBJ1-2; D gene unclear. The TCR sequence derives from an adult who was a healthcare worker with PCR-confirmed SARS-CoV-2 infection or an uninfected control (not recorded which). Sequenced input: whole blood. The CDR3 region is CSARPAALRYGYTF. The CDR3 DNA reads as TGCAGTGCCAGACCGGCAGCCCTTCGCTATGGCTACACCTTC.